Below, one T cell receptor (beta chain) is given with its context. Its target is unknown. The data belong to a study of OX40 agonist ivuxolimab in advanced cancers. Findings and limits, study-wide: On average, a greater number of expanded clones characterised CD8+ T cells relative to CD4+. Clonal expansion in partial responders at 0.1-3.0 mg/kg ranked among the lowest.

Generated by immunoSEQ multiplex PCR, the TCRdb table keeps only in-frame clones and is missing some. The data hold about 50,000 clones, with roughly 90% observed a single time. The V and J ends lost 3 bases and 7 bases respectively, with 11 bases between them. The germline CDR1 and CDR2 sequences are SGHNT and YYREEE (reference sequence). The CDR3 is made up of 13 amino acids. The sampling schedule covered blood at baseline, cycle 4 day 1, and cycle 7 day 1. The chain employs TRBV5-4 and TRBJ1-5; D not resolved. The sequenced sample was CD4+ or CD8+ T cells sorted from blood, obtained in a trial of the OX40 agonist ivuxolimab. This sequence was found in an adult with an advanced solid tumor such as melanoma, head and neck, liver or kidney cancer. The CDR3 sequence: CASSSGESQPQHF. The CDR3 DNA reads as TGTGCCAGCAGCTCGGGAGAGTCACAGCCCCAGCATTTT.